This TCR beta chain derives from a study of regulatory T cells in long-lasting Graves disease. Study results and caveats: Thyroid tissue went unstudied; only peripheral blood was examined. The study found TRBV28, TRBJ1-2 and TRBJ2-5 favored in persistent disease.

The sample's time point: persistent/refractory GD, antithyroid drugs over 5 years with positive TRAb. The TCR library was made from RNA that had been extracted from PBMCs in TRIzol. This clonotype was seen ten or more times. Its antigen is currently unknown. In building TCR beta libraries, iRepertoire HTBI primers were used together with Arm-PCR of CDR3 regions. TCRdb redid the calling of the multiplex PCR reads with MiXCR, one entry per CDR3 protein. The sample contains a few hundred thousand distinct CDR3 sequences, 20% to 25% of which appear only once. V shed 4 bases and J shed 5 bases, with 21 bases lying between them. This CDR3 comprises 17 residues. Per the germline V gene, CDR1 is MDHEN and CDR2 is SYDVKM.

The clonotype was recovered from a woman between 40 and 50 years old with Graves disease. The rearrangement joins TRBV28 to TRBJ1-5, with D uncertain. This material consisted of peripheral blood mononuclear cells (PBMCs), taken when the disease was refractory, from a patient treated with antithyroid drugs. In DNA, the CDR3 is TGTGCCAGCAGTTCCATTTCCGGGCCCCTGGAGGATCAGCCCCAGCATTTT. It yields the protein CASSSISGPLEDQPQHF.